The T cell receptor (beta chain) described here comes from a study of T-cell memory formation after mild COVID-19. TCRdb recomputed calls from the 5' RACE reads with MiXCR, one row per CDR3 protein. The table has about 390,000 distinct CDR3 sequences, around a sixth seen once; the top ten hold around a fifth. Study outcomes and limitations: Some clones that responded were present in memory (sampled pre-infection), which suggests cross-reactive memory joined.

This clonotype was observed at least ten times. Its antigen is as yet unknown. CDR3 length: 13 amino acids. After removal of 5 bases from V and 4 bases from J, the junction contained 2 bases not matched to a gene. This chain links TRBV12-3 or TRBV12-4 with TRBJ1-5; 7 nucleotides match TRBD1. The source is a young man who had mild COVID-19 (a few samples of this study predate the infection). Cell type and time point are not known. The sequenced sample consisted of PBMCs or a T cell subset sorted from them (not recorded which). Here the CDR3 DNA reads TGTGCCAGCAGTGCACAGGGGAATCAGCCCCAGCATTTT. Its translation: CASSAQGNQPQHF.